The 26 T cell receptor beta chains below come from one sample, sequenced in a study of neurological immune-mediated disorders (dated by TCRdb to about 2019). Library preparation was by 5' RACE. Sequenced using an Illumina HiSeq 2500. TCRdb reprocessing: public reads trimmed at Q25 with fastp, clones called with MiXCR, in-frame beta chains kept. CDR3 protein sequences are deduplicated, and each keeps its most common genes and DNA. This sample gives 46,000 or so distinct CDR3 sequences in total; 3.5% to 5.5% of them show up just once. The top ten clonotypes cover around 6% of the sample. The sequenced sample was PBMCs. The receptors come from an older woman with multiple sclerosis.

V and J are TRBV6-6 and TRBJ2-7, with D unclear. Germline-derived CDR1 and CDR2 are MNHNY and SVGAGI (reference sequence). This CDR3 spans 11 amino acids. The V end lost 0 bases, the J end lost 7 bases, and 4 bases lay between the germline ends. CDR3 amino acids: CASSYSGEQYF. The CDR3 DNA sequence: TGTGCCAGCAGTTACTCAGGGGAGCAGTACTTC.

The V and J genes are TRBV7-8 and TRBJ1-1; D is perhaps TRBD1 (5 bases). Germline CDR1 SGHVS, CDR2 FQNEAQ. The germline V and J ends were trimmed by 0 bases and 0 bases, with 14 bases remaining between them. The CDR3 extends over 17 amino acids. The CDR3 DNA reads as TGTGCCAGCAGCTTAGCCGGCCTTGGGGGAGTGAACACTGAAGCTTTCTTT. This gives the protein CASSLAGLGGVNTEAFF.

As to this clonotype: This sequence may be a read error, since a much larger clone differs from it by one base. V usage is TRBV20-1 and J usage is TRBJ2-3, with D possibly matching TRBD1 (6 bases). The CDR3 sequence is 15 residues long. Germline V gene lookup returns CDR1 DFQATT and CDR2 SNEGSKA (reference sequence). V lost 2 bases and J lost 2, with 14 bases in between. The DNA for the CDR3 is TGCAGTGCTAGAAAAAACAGGGAACACACAGATACGCAGTATTTT. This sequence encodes CSARKNREHTDTQYF.

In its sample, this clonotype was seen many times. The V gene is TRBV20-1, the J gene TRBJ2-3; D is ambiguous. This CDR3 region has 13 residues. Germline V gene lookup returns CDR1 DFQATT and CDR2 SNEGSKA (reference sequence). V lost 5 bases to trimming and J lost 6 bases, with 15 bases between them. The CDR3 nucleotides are TGCAGTGCTCTTAGACCCCAACGGGATACGCAGTATTTT. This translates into CSALRPQRDTQYF.

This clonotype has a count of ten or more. The DNA for the CDR3 is TGCAGTGCTCAGGGACGTCTGAACACTGAAGCTTTCTTT. Translated, it gives CSAQGRLNTEAFF. The chain links TRBV20-1 to TRBJ1-1; D is possibly TRBD1 (5 bases). CDR3 length: 13 residues. Per germline, CDR1 DFQATT and CDR2 SNEGSKA (reference sequence). Trimming left V 5 bases short and J 0 bases short, with 10 bases between.

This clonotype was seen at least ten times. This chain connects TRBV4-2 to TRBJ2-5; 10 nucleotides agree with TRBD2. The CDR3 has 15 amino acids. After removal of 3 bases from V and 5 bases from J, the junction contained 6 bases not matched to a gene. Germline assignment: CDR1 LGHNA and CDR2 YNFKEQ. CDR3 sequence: CASSQLAGAEETQYF. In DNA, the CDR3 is TGTGCCAGCAGCCAGCTAGCGGGGGCGGAGGAGACCCAGTACTTC.

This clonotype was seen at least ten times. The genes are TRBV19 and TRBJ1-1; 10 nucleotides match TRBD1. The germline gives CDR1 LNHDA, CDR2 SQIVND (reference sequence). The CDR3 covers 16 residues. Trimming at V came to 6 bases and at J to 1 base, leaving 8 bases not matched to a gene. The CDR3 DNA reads TGTGCCAGTAGCATTCCGGGACAGGGGTCGAACACTGAAGCTTTCTTT. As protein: CASSIPGQGSNTEAFF.

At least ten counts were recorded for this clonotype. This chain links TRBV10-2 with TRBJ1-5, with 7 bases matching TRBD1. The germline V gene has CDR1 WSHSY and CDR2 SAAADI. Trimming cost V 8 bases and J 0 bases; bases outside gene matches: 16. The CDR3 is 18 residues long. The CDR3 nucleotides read TGCGCCAGCGCTACCGGGACAGCGGATGACTATAGCAATCAGCCCCAGCATTTT. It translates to CASATGTADDYSNQPQHF.

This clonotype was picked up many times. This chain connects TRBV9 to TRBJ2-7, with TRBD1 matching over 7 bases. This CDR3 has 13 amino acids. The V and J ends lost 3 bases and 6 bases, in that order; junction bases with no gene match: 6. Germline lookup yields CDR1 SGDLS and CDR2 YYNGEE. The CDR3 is CASSGDSQGEQYF. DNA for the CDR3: TGTGCCAGCAGCGGGGACAGCCAAGGCGAGCAGTACTTC.

Here the CDR3 reads CSPRDAGEKLFF. Here the CDR3 DNA reads TGCAGTCCTCGGGACGCGGGCGAAAAACTGTTTTTT. The chain employs TRBV20-1 and TRBJ1-4, with a weak D call TRBD1 (5 bases). The V gene's germline CDR1 is DFQATT and CDR2 SNEGSKA (reference sequence). V lost 8 bases to trimming and J lost 8 bases, with 15 bases between them. This CDR3 has 12 amino acids.

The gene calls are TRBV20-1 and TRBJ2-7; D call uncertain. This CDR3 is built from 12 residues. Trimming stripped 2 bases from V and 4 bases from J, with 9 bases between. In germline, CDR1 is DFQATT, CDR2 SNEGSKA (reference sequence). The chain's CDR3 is CSARPPSYEQYF. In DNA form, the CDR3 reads TGCAGTGCTAGACCCCCCAGTTACGAGCAGTACTTC.

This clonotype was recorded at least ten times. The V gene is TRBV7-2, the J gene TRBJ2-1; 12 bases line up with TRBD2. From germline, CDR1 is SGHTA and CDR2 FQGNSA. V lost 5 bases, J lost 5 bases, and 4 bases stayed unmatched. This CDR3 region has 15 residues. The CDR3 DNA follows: TGTGCCAGCAGCCGACTAGCGGGGGACGACAATGAGCAGTTCTTC. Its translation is CASSRLAGDDNEQFF.

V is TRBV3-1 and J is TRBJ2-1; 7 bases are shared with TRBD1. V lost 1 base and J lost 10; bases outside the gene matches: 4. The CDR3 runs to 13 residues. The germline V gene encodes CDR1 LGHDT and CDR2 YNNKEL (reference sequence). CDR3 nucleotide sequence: TGTGCCAGCAGCCAAGGCCCGGACAGGGAGCAGTTCTTC. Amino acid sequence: CASSQGPDREQFF.

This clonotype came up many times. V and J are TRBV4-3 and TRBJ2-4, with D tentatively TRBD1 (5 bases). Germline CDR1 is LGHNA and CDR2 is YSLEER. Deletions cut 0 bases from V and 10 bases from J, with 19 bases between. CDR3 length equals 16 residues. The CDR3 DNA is TGCGCCAGCAGCCAAGATCTTCAGGGTCTCGACCGAATTCAGTACTTC. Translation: CASSQDLQGLDRIQYF.

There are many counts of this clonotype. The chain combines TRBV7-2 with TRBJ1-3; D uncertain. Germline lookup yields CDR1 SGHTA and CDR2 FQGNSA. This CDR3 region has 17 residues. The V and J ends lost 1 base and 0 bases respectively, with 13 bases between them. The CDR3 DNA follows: TGTGCCAGCAGCTTAGGCCCCGCGATAGGCTCTGGAAACACCATATATTTT. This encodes CASSLGPAIGSGNTIYF.

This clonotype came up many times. The CDR3 loop is CASSLAQGPTDTQYF. CDR3 DNA: TGTGCCAGCAGCTTAGCGCAGGGGCCCACAGATACGCAGTATTTT. This chain connects TRBV7-2 to TRBJ2-3, with D maybe TRBD1 (6 bases). The germline V gene has CDR1 SGHTA and CDR2 FQGNSA. CDR3 length: 15 residues. Trimming removed 0 bases from V and 2 bases from J, with 9 bases in between.

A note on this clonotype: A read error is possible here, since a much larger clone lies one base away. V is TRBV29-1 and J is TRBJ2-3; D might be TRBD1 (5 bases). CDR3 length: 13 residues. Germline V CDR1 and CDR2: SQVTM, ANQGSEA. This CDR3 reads CSVVDQSTGTQYF. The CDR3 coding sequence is TGCAGCGTTGTCGACCAGAGCACAGGTACGCAGTATTTT.

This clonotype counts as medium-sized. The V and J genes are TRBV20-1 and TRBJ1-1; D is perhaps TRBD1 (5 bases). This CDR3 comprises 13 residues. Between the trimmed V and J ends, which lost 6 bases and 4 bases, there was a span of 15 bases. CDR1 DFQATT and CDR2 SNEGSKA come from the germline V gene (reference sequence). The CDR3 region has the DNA TGCAGTGCAAAGGGACCAGGGACCACTGAAGCTTTCTTT. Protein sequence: CSAKGPGTTEAFF.

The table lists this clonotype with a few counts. CDR3 sequence reads: CASSAPTGTIILAETQYF. CDR3 nucleotide sequence: TGCGCCAGCTCCGCCCCAACCGGGACTATCATCCTGGCGGAGACCCAGTACTTC. V usage is TRBV5-1 and J usage is TRBJ2-5, with TRBD2 matching 7 bases. CDR1 is SGHRS and CDR2 is YFSETQ in the germline V gene. Trimming cost V 7 bases and J 5 bases; bases outside gene matches: 23. CDR3 length: 18 residues.

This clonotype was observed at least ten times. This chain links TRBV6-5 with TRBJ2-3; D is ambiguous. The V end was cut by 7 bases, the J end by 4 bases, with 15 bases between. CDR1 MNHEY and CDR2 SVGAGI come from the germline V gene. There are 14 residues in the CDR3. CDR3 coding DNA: TGTGCCAGCACCCCAGTGCTTGGTGCAGATACGCAGTATTTT. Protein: CASTPVLGADTQYF.

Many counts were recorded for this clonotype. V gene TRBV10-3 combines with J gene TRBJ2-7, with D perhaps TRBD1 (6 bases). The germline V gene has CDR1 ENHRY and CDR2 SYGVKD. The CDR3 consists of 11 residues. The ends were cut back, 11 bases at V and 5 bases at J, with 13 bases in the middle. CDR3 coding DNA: TGTGCCTCGGGACATCCAGACGAGCAGTACTTC. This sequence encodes CASGHPDEQYF.

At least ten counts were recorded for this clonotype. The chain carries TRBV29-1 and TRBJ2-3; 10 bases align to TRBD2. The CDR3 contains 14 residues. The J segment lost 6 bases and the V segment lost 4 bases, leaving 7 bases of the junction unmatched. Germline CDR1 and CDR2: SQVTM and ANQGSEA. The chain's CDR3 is CSVVRLAGFDTQYF. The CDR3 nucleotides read TGCAGCGTTGTTAGACTAGCGGGTTTTGATACGCAGTATTTT.

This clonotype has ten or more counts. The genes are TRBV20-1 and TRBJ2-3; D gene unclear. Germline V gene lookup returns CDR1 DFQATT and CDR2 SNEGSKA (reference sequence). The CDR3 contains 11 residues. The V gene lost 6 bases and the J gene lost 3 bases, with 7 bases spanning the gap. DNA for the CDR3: TGCAGTGCCCTAGGTACAGATACGCAGTATTTT. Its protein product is CSALGTDTQYF.

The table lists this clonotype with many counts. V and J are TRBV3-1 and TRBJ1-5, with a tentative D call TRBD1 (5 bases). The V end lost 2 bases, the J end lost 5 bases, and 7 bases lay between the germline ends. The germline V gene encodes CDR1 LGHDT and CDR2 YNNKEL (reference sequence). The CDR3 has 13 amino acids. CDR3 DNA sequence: TGTGCCAGCAGCCAACTAGGGGATCAGCCCCAGCATTTT. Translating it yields CASSQLGDQPQHF. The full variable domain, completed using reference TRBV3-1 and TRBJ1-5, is DTAVSQTPKYLVTQMGNDKSIKCEQNLGHDTMYWYKQDSKKFLKIMFSYNNKELIINETVPNRFSPKSPDKAHLNLHINSLELGDSAVYFCASSQLGDQPQHFGDGTRLSIL.

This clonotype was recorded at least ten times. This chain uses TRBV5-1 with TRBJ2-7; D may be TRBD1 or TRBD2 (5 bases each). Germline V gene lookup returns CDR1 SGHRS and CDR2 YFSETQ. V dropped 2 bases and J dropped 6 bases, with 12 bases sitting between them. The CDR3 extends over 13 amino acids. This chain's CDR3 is CASSFVEGFEQYF. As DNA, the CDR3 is TGCGCCAGCAGCTTCGTTGAGGGGTTCGAGCAGTACTTC.

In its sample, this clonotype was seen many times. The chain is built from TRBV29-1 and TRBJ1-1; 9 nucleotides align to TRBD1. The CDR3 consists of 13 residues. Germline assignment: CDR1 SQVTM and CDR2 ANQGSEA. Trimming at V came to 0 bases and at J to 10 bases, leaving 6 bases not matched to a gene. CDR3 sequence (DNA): TGCAGCGTTGAAGATCCGGGGACAGGGCGAGCTTTCTTT. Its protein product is CSVEDPGTGRAFF.